This T cell receptor beta chain came from a study of cytomegalovirus exposure and HLA in healthy donors. Repertoires were generated with immunoSEQ multiplex PCR, while TCRdb's copy carries only in-frame clones and drops some. This repertoire shows fewer than 200,000 clones, about 90% found once; its top ten account for about a tenth. Germline loops: CDR1 MNHEY, CDR2 SVGAGI. The length of the CDR3 is 15 residues. The trim removed 4 bases at V and 1 base at J, leaving 6 bases unmatched. The sequenced sample was PBMCs. The V gene is TRBV6-5, the J gene TRBJ1-1; TRBD1 matches at 7 bases. The origin of this receptor is a young woman in good health and CMV-seropositive. The CDR3 nucleotides read TGTGCCAGCAGTTCTTGGGACAGACCGAACACTGAAGCTTTCTTT. It encodes CASSSWDRPNTEAFF.